These T cell receptor beta chains were read from a single sample in a study of early T cells in non-severe SARS-CoV-2 infection. TCRdb re-analysed the 5' RACE reads in MiXCR, keeping a single row per CDR3 protein. The sample has tens of thousands of distinct CDR3 sequences, almost 9.5% seen once. Specimen: whole blood. These receptors were collected from an adult who was a healthcare worker with PCR-confirmed SARS-CoV-2 infection or an uninfected control (not recorded which). CDR3s include the opening cysteine and the closing phenylalanine or tryptophan. A D gene is named only where the DNA matches it firmly. Size is stated for part of the rows, as once, few or many counts, or as a class when the clone is expanded.

j_call v_call d_call clone_size cdr3_aa cdr3_nt
TRBJ2-7 TRBV5-5 . . CASSPRTGIDEQYF TGTGCCAGCAGCCCAAGAACAGGGATCGACGAGCAGTACTTC
TRBJ1-1 TRBV12-3/TRBV12-4 TRBD1 many CASWDSTLSTEAFF TGTGCCAGCTGGGACAGCACCCTGAGCACTGAAGCTTTCTTT
TRBJ2-4 TRBV19 TRBD2 many CASSIGQKAGETKNIQYF TGTGCCAGTAGTATTGGACAAAAAGCGGGAGAGACCAAAAACATTCAGTACTTC
TRBJ1-5 TRBV29-1 . many CSVGGGDGQPQHF TGCAGCGTTGGTGGAGGGGATGGACAGCCCCAGCATTTT
TRBJ2-1 TRBV27 . . CASLSRANEQFF TGTGCCAGCTTAAGTAGGGCCAATGAGCAGTTCTTC
TRBJ2-5 TRBV24-1 TRBD2 many CATSDGTSGARSQYF TGTGCCACCAGTGATGGGACTAGCGGGGCCCGGTCCCAGTACTTC
TRBJ2-3 TRBV10-3 . . CAISESLLDTQYF TGTGCCATCAGTGAGTCCCTCTTAGATACGCAGTATTTT
TRBJ2-1 TRBV20-1 . . CSALGLHNEQFF TGCAGTGCTCTAGGACTGCACAATGAGCAGTTCTTC
TRBJ1-1 TRBV24-1 . many CATMGEENTEAFF TGTGCCACCATGGGAGAGGAAAACACTGAAGCTTTCTTT
TRBJ1-2 TRBV6-2/TRBV6-3 . many CASSSPGNYGYTF TGTGCCAGCAGTTCGCCGGGCAACTATGGCTACACCTTC
TRBJ2-7 TRBV11-1 . many CASSDRDKFEQYF TGTGCCAGCAGCGACCGGGACAAATTCGAGCAGTACTTC
TRBJ1-6 TRBV25-1 TRBD1 many CASSKQGASPNSPLHF TGTGCCAGCAGTAAACAGGGGGCGTCCCCTAATTCACCCCTCCACTTT
TRBJ1-1 TRBV7-3 . . CASSTTGGGTEAFF TGTGCCAGCAGCACGACAGGAGGCGGCACTGAAGCTTTCTTT
TRBJ1-2 TRBV20-1 . . CSAPGANYGYTF TGCAGTGCCCCGGGGGCTAACTATGGCTACACCTTC
TRBJ2-4 TRBV29-1 . many CSAAGGEVNIQYF TGCAGCGCCGCCGGGGGAGAAGTGAACATTCAGTACTTC
TRBJ1-1 TRBV27 . many CASSWESNTEAFF TGTGCCAGCAGTTGGGAATCGAACACTGAAGCTTTCTTT
TRBJ1-3 TRBV7-2 TRBD1 . CASSQRTGSGNTIYF TGTGCCAGCAGCCAAAGGACAGGGTCTGGAAACACCATATATTTT
TRBJ1-5 TRBV20-1 TRBD1 many CSASIRTGGNQPQHF TGCAGTGCTTCAATCCGGACAGGAGGGAATCAGCCCCAGCATTTT
TRBJ1-1 TRBV7-9 . few CASSSPGPPGLNTEAFF TGTGCCAGCAGCTCCCCAGGCCCCCCAGGGTTGAACACTGAAGCTTTCTTT
TRBJ2-2 TRBV6-1 TRBD1 . CASSRQGTSTGELFF TGTGCCAGCAGTAGACAGGGGACCTCCACCGGGGAGCTGTTTTTT
TRBJ2-7 TRBV7-2 TRBD2 few CASSIERGLYEQYF TGTGCCAGCAGCATAGAGCGGGGTCTCTACGAGCAGTACTTC
TRBJ1-6 TRBV2 TRBD1 . CASSEVGTDNSPLHF TGTGCCAGCAGTGAAGTTGGGACAGATAATTCACCCCTCCACTTT
TRBJ1-1 TRBV7-9 . many CASSPPGGWNTEAFF TGTGCCAGCAGCCCCCCGGGGGGGTGGAACACTGAAGCTTTCTTT
TRBJ2-6 TRBV30 . few CAWSVSGANVLTF TGTGCCTGGAGTGTCTCTGGGGCCAACGTCCTGACTTTC
TRBJ2-3 TRBV6-2/TRBV6-3 . many CASSILALTDTQYF TGTGCCAGCAGTATCCTAGCGCTCACAGATACGCAGTATTTT
TRBJ2-1 TRBV27 . many CASSLGTNSYNEQFF TGTGCCAGCAGTTTAGGAACTAACTCCTACAATGAGCAGTTCTTC
TRBJ2-5 TRBV7-9 . . CASSLIEETQYF TGTGCCAGCAGTTTGATCGAAGAGACCCAGTACTTC
TRBJ2-3 TRBV6-2/TRBV6-3 TRBD1 few CATLPATRGSNSDTQYF TGTGCCACTCTACCCGCCACCAGGGGGTCGAATTCAGATACGCAGTATTTT
TRBJ1-5 TRBV20-1 . many CSARGGSSNQPQHF TGCAGTGCTAGAGGTGGGAGTAGCAATCAGCCCCAGCATTTT
TRBJ2-7 TRBV6-2/TRBV6-3 . many CASSYLGSRYEQYF TGTGCCAGCAGTTACCTCGGCAGCCGGTACGAGCAGTACTTC
TRBJ2-5 TRBV29-1 TRBD1 many CSVNRGPETQYF TGCAGCGTTAACAGGGGCCCGGAGACCCAGTACTTC
TRBJ2-7 TRBV20-1 TRBD2 . CSAITSGRAPYEQYF TGCAGTGCCATAACTAGCGGGAGGGCCCCCTACGAGCAGTACTTC
TRBJ1-1 TRBV29-1 TRBD1 few CSAPGQGPEKAFF TGCAGCGCTCCGGGACAGGGGCCCGAGAAAGCTTTCTTT
TRBJ1-2 TRBV5-6 . . CASSQTETASYGYTF TGTGCCAGCAGCCAAACCGAGACAGCCAGCTATGGCTACACCTTC
TRBJ1-1 TRBV7-8 TRBD1 few CASSNDRVNTEAFF TGTGCCAGCAGCAACGACAGGGTGAACACTGAAGCTTTCTTT
TRBJ1-3 TRBV7-2 TRBD1 many CASSPGTGPGNTIYF TGTGCCAGCAGCCCGGGGACAGGGCCTGGAAACACCATATATTTT